The present T cell receptor beta chain was sequenced within a study of CD8 T cells in ankylosing spondylitis (dated by TCRdb to 2016 to 2017). At the level of the whole study: T cell receptor beta repertoires were profiled in healthy donors and ankylosing spondylitis patients so that disease-linked TCR variants could be found. Peripheral blood was sampled, and synovial fluid was also collected from ankylosing spondylitis patients. The whole study cohort included about a hundred healthy donors and around 25 ankylosing spondylitis patients.

The CDR3 covers 15 residues, taking in both the cysteine and the phenylalanine. The kept DNA is CDR3 alone, 45 bases in frame from the first base. V loses 3 bases, J loses 4 bases, and the germline ends lie 12 bases apart. Reading the germline V gene gives CDR1 SGHTA and CDR2 FQGTGA. This clonotype occurred many times. Its antigen has not been determined. Base qualities are not recorded, but no much larger clone differs from it by a single base. The paper's findings and limits, for the study overall: Blood from ankylosing spondylitis patients appeared to be characterized by a TCR beta motif composed of several highly homologous amino acid variants. The disease-linked clones showed a CD8+ phenotype and occurred at relatively low frequencies in peripheral blood. Some motif variants were previously reported in synovial fluid and blood of reactive arthritis patients, suggesting common disease-initiation mechanisms. According to the report, matched synovial fluid samples from ankylosing spondylitis patients were significantly enriched for the disease-linked clones.

Sequencing was performed on an Illumina HiSeq 2500. TCR beta libraries were prepared by quantitative 5'-RACE with molecular barcodes. On the authors' methods: A new computational method based on a probabilistic model of VDJ rearrangement was used to identify disease-linked TCR variants. The public reads were run again by TCRdb, first through fastp at Q25 and then through MiXCR, and only productive beta chains were kept. Each CDR3 protein gets just one entry, which takes the most common genes and DNA from the rows behind it. What appears here as the V and J calls and clone size reflects TCRdb's work, not the paper's. The sample has 240,000 or so distinct CDR3 sequences on record, less than 10% of them singletons. The ten largest account for nearly 7% of the sample.

In this chain, TRBV7-3 is recombined with TRBJ2-2; TRBD2 is perhaps the D gene, given 6 matching bases. Sample: blood, either unsorted or a sorted T cell fraction (not recorded which). This sequence was found in a male donor with ankylosing spondylitis or in good health (not recorded which). The DNA sequence is given as TGTGCCAGCAGCTTGGAGTGGGACTCCACCGGGGAGCTGTTTTTT. Its product reads: CASSLEWDSTGELFF.